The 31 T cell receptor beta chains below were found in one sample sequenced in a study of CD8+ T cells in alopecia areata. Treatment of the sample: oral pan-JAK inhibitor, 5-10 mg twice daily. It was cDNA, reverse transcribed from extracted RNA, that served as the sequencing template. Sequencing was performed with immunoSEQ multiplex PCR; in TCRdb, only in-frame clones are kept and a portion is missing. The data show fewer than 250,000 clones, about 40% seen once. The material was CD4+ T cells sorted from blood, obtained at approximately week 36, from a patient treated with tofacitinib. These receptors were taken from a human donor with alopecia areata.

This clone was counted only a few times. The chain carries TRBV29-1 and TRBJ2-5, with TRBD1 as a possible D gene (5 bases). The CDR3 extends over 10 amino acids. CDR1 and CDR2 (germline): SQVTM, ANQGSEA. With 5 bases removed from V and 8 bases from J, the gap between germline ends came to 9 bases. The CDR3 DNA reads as TGCAGCGTTAAAGGGGCAACCCAGTACTTC. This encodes CSVKGATQYF.

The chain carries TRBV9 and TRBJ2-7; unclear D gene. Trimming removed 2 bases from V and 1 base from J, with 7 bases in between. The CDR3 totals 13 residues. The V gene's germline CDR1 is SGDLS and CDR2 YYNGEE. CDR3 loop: CASSVDPSYEQYF. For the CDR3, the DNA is TGTGCCAGCAGCGTGGATCCTTCCTACGAGCAGTACTTC.

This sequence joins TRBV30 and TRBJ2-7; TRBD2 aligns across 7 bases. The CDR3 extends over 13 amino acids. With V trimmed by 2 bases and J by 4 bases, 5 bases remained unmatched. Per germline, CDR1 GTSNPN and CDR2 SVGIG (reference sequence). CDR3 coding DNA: TGTGCCTGGAGTATGAGGGGAGGGTACGAGCAGTACTTC. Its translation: CAWSMRGGYEQYF.

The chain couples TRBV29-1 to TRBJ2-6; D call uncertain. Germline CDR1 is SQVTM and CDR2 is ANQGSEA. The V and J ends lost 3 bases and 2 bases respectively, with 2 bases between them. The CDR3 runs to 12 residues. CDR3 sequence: CSVDTGANVLTF. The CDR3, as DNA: TGCAGCGTTGACACTGGGGCCAACGTCCTGACTTTC.

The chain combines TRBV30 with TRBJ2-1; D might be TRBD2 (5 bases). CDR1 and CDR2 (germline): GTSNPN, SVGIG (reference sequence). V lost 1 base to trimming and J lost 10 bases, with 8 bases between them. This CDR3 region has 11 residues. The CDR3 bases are TGTGCCTGGAGTGGCCGAGGGGAGCAGTTCTTC. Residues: CAWSGRGEQFF.

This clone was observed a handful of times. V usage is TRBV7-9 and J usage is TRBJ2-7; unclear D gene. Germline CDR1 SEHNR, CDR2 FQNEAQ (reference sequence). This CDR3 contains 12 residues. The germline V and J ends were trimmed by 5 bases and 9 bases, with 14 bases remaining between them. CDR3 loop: CASSPPSVVQYF. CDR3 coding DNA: TGTGCCAGCAGCCCCCCTTCAGTTGTGCAGTACTTC.

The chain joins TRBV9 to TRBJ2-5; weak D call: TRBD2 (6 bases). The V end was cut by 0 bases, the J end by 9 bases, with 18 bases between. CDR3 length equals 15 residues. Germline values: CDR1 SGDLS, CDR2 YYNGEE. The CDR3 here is CASSVVAAGPMAQYF. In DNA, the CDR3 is TGTGCCAGCAGCGTAGTTGCGGCGGGACCAATGGCCCAGTACTTC.

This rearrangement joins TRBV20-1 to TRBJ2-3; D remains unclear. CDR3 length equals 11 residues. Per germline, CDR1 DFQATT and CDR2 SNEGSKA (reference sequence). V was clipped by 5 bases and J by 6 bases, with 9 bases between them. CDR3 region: CSAGAKDTQYF. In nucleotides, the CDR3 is TGCAGTGCTGGCGCGAAGGATACGCAGTATTTT.

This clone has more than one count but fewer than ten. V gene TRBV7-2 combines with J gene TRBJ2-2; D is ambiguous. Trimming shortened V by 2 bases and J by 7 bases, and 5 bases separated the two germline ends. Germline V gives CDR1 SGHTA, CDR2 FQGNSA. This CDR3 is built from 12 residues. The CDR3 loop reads CASSLSFGELFF. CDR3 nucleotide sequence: TGTGCCAGCAGCTTAAGTTTCGGGGAGCTGTTTTTT.

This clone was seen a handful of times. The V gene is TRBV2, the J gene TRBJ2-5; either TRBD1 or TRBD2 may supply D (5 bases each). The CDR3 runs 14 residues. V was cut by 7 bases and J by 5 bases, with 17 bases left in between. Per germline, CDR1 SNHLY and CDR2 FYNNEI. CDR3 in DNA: TGTGCCAGCATGGGACGGTTGAATGGGGAGACCCAGTACTTC. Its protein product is CASMGRLNGETQYF.

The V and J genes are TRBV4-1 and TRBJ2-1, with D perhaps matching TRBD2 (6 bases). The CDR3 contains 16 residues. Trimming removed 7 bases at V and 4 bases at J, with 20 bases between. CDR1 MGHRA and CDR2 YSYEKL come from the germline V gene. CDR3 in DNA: TGCGCCAGCACCCCAACAGGAGCGGGCGGTTACAATGAGCAGTTCTTC. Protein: CASTPTGAGGYNEQFF.

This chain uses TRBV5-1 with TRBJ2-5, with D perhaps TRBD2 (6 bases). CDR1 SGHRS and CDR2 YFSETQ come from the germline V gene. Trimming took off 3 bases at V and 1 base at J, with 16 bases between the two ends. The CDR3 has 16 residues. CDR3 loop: CASSSGDGGAQETQYF. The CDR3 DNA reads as TGCGCCAGCAGCTCTGGTGACGGAGGGGCCCAAGAGACCCAGTACTTC.

The CDR3: CASSQDQANWNTEAFF. The DNA of the CDR3 is TGTGCCAGCAGCCAAGATCAAGCCAACTGGAACACTGAAGCTTTCTTT. This chain links TRBV4-2 with TRBJ1-1; D is undetermined. The germline CDR1 and CDR2 sequences are LGHNA and YNFKEQ. This CDR3 has 16 residues. The V gene lost 0 bases and the J gene lost 1 base, with 12 bases spanning the gap.

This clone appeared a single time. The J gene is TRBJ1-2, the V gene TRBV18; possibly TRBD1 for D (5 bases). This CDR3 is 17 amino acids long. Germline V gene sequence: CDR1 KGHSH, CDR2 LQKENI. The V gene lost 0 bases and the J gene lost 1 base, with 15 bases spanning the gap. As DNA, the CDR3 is TGTGCCAGCTCACCACCGGGCGCAGGGACCCTTAACTATGGCTACACCTTC. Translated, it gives CASSPPGAGTLNYGYTF. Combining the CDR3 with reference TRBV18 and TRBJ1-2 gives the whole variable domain NAGVMQNPRHLVRRRGQEARLRCSPMKGHSHVYWYRQLPEEGLKFMVYLQKENIIDESGMPKERFSAEFPKEGPSILRIQQVVRGDSAAYFCASSPPGAGTLNYGYTFGSGTRLTVV.

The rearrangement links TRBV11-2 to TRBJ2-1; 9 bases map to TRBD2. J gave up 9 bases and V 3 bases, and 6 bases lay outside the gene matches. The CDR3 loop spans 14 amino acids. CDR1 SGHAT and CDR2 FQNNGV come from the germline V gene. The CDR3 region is CASSFSGSMSEQFF. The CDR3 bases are TGTGCCAGCAGCTTTAGCGGGAGTATGAGTGAGCAGTTCTTC.

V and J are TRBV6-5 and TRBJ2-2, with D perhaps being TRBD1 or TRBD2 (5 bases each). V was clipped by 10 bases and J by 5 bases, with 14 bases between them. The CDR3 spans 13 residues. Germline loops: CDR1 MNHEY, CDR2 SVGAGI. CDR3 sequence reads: CATAGARTGELFF. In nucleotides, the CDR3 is TGTGCCACCGCCGGGGCGCGGACCGGGGAGCTGTTTTTT.

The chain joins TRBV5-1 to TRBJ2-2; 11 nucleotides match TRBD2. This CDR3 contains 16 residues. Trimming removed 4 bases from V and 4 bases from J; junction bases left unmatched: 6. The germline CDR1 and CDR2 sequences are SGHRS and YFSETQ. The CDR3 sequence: CASSLLTSGSTGELFF. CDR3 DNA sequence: TGCGCCAGCAGCCTCCTAACTAGCGGGAGCACCGGGGAGCTGTTTTTT.

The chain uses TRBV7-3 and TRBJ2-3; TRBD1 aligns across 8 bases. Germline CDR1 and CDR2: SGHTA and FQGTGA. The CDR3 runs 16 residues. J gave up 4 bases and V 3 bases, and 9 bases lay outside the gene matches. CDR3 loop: CASSLLPGGISDTQYF. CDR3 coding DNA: TGTGCCAGCAGCTTGTTGCCAGGGGGCATTTCAGATACGCAGTATTTT.

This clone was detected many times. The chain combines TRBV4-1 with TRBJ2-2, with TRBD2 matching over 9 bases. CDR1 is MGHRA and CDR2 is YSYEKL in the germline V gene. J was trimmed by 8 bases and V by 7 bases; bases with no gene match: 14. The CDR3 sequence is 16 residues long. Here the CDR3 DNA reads TGCGCCAGCATCCCCCGCGGGAGGGCTGAACCGGGGGAGCTGTTTTTT. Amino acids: CASIPRGRAEPGELFF.

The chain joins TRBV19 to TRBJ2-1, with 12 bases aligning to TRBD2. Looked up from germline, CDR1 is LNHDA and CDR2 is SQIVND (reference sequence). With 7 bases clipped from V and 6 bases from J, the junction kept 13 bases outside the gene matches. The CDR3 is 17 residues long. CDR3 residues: CASIGSRLAGGLNEQFF. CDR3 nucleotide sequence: TGTGCCAGTATAGGCTCGCGCCTAGCGGGAGGGCTCAATGAGCAGTTCTTC.

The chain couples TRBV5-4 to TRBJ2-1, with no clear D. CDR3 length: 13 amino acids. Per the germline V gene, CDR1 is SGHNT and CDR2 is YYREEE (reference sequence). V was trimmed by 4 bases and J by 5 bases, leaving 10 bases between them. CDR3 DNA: TGTGCCAGCAGCCCCCGCCAACACAATGAGCAGTTCTTC. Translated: CASSPRQHNEQFF.

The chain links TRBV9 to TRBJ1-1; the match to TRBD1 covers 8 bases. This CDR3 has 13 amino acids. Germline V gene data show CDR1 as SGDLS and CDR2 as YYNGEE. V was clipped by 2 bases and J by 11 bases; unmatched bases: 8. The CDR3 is CASSVGQGGNAFF. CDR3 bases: TGTGCCAGCAGCGTCGGACAGGGAGGAAATGCTTTCTTT.

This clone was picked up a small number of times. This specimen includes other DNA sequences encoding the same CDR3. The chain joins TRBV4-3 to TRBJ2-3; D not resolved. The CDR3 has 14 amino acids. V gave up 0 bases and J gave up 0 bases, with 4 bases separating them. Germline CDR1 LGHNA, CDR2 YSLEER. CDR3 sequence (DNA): TGCGCCAGCAGCCAAGACGTTAGCACAGATACGCAGTATTTT. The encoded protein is CASSQDVSTDTQYF.

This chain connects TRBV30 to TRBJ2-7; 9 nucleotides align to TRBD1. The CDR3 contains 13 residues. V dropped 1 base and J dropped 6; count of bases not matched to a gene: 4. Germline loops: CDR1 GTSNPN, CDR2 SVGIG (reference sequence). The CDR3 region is CAWSGGTGREQYF. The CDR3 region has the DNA TGTGCCTGGAGTGGAGGGACAGGGCGCGAGCAGTACTTC.

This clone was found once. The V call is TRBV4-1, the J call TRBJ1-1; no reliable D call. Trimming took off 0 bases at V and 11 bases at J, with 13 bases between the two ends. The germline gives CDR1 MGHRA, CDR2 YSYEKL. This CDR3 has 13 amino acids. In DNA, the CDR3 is TGCGCCAGCAGCCAAGAAGGACTTACGTACGCTTTCTTT. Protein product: CASSQEGLTYAFF.

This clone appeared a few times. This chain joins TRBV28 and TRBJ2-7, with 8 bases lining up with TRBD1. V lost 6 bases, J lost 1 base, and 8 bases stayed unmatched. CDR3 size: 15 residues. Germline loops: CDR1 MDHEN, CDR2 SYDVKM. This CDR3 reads CASSLPGQGSYEQYF. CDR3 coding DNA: TGTGCCAGCAGCCTCCCTGGACAGGGATCCTACGAGCAGTACTTC.

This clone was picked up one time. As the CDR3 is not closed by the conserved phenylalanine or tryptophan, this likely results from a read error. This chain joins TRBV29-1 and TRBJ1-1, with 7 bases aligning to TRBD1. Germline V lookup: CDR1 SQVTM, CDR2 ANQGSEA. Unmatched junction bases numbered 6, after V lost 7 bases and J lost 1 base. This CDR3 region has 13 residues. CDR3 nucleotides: TGCAGCGCCGGCGGGGACAGGAACACTGAAGCTTTCTCT. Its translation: CSAGGDRNTEAFS.

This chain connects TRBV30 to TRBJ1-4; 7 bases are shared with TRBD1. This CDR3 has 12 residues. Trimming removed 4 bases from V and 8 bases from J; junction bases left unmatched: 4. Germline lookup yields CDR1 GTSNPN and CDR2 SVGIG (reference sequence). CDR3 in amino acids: CAWNRGNEKLFF. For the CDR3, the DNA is TGTGCCTGGAACAGGGGTAACGAAAAACTGTTTTTT. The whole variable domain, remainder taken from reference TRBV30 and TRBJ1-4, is SQTIHQWPATLVQPVGSPLSLECTVEGTSNPNLYWYRQAAGRGLQLLFYSVGIGQISSEVPQNLSASRPQDRQFILSSKKLLLSDSGFYLCAWNRGNEKLFFGSGTQLSVL.

The CDR3 loop reads CASSFVRTGGYNEQFF. CDR3 sequence (DNA): TGTGCCAGCAGCTTTGTTCGGACAGGGGGCTACAATGAGCAGTTCTTC. The chain is built from TRBV5-4 and TRBJ2-1; TRBD1 matches 10 bases. This CDR3 spans 16 amino acids. Looked up from germline, CDR1 is SGHNT and CDR2 is YYREEE (reference sequence). V lost 2 bases and J lost 3; bases outside the gene matches: 5. The full variable domain, completed using reference TRBV5-4 and TRBJ2-1, is ETGVTQSPTHLIKTRGQQVTLRCSSQSGHNTVSWYQQALGQGPQFIFQYYREEENGRGNFPPRFSGLQFPNYSSELNVNALELDDSALYLCASSFVRTGGYNEQFFGPGTRLTVL.

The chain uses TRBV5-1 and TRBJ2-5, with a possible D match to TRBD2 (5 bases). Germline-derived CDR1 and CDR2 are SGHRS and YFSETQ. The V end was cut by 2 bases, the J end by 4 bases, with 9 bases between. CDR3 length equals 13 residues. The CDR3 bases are TGCGCCAGCAGCTTCAGCGGCACAGAGACCCAGTACTTC. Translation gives CASSFSGTETQYF.

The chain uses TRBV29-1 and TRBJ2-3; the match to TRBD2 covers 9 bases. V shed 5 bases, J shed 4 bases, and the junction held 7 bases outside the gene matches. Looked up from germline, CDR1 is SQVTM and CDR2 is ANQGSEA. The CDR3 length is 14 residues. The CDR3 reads CSVLRLAESDTQYF. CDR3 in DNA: TGCAGCGTTTTGAGACTAGCGGAGTCAGATACGCAGTATTTT.